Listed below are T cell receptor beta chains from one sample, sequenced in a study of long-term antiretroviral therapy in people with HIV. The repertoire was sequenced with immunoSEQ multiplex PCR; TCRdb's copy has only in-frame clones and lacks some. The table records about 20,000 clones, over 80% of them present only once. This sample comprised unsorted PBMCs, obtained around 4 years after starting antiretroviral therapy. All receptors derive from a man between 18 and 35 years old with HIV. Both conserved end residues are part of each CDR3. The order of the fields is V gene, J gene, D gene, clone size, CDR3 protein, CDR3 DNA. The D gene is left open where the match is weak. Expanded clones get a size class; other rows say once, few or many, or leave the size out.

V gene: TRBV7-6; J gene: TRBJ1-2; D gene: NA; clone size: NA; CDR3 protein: CASSLEGGAFYGYTF; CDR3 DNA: TGTGCCAGCAGCTTAGAGGGCGGGGCCTTTTATGGCTACACCTTC
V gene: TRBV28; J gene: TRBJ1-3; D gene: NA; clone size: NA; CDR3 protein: CASSWGDLRNTIYF; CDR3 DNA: TGTGCCAGCAGTTGGGGGGACCTTCGCAACACCATATATTTT
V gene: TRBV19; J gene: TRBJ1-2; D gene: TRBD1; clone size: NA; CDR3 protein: CASSTSHRQGLYGYTF; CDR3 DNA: TGTGCCAGTAGTACGTCACATCGACAGGGCCTCTATGGCTACACCTTC
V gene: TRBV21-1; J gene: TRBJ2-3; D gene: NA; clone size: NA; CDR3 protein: CASSKGGERTDTQYF; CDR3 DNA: TGTGCCAGCAGCAAAGGGGGGGAACGCACAGATACGCAGTATTTT
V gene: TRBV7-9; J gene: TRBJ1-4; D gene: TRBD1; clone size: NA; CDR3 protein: CASSLAGQGSGEKLFF; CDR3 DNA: TGTGCCAGCAGCTTAGCCGGACAGGGGAGTGGGGAAAAACTGTTTTTT
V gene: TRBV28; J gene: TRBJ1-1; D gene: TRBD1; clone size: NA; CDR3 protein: CASNQIAIGRGRGTEAFF; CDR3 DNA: TGTGCCAGCAACCAAATCGCTATTGGGAGGGGGCGGGGCACTGAAGCTTTCTTT
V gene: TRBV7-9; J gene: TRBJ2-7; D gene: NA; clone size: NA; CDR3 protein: CASSHHWDPRGQSYEQYF; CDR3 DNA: TGTGCCAGCAGTCACCATTGGGATCCCCGCGGACAGTCATACGAGCAGTACTTC
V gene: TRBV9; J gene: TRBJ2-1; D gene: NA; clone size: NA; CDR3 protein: CASSVEYRNGEQFF; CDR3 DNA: TGTGCCAGCAGCGTAGAATACAGGAACGGTGAGCAGTTCTTC
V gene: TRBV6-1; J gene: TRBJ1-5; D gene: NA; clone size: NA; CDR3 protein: CASSVEGSQPQHF; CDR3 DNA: TGTGCCAGCAGTGTCGAGGGAAGTCAGCCCCAGCATTTT
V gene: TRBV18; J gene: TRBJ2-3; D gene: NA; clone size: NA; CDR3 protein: CASSPPGRFGTDTQYF; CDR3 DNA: TGTGCCAGCTCACCACCTGGGCGATTCGGAACAGATACGCAGTATTTT
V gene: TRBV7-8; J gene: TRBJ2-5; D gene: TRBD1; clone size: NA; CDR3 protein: CASSLAGQGGETQYF; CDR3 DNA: TGTGCCAGCAGCTTAGCGGGACAGGGGGGAGAGACCCAGTACTTC
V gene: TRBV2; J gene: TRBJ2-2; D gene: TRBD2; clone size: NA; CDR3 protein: CASTGLAGGPQLNTGELFF; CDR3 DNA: TGTGCCAGCACGGGACTAGCGGGGGGTCCCCAACTAAACACCGGGGAGCTGTTTTTT
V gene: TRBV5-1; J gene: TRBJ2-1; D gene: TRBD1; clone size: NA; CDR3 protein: CASSFRQGNNEQFF; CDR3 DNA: TGCGCCAGCAGCTTCCGACAGGGTAACAATGAGCAGTTCTTC
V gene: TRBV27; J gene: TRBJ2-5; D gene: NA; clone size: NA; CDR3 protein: CATSYGETQYF; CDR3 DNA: TGTGCCACCTCATACGGGGAGACCCAGTACTTC
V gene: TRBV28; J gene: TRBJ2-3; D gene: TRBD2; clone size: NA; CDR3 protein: CASSHSGGATDTQYF; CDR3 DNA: TGTGCCAGCAGTCACAGCGGGGGGGCCACGGATACGCAGTATTTT
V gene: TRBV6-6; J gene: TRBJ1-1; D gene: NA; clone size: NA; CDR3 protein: CASSGQQNTEAFF; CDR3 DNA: TGTGCCAGCAGTGGACAGCAGAACACTGAAGCTTTCTTT
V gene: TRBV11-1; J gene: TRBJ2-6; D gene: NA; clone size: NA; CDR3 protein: CASSPGVAGANVLTF; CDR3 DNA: TGTGCCAGCAGCCCAGGGGTGGCTGGGGCCAACGTCCTGACTTTC
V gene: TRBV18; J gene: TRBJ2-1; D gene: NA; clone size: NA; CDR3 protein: CASSPGKSSYNEQFF; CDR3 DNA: TGTGCCAGCTCACCAGGAAAGAGCTCCTACAATGAGCAGTTCTTC
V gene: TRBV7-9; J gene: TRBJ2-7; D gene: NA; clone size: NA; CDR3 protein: CASSLVGVGGNYEQYF; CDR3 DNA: TGTGCCAGCAGCTTAGTCGGGGTAGGGGGGAACTACGAGCAGTACTTC
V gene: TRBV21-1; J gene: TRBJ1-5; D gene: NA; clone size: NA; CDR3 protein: CASGKRQSHQPQHF; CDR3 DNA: TGTGCCAGCGGGAAGCGGCAGTCCCATCAGCCCCAGCATTTT
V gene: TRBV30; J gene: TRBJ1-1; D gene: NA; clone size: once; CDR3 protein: CAWKRGRPNTEAFF; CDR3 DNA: TGTGCCTGGAAGCGGGGGCGACCGAACACTGAAGCTTTCTTT
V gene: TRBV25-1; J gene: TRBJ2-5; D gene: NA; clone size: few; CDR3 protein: CASSQGGLETQYF; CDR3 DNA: TGTGCCAGCAGCCAGGGGGGGCTAGAGACCCAGTACTTC
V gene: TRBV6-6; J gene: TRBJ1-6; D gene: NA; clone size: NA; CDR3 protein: CAASYSNSPLHF; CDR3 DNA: TGTGCCGCGTCTTACTCTAATTCACCCCTCCACTTT
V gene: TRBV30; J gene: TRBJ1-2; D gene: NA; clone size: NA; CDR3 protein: CAWSYQGLEGYTF; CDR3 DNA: TGTGCCTGGAGTTATCAGGGGCTGGAGGGCTACACCTTC
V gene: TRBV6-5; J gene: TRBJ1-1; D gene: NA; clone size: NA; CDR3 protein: CASSYSQASTEAFF; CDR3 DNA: TGTGCCAGCAGTTACTCTCAGGCGTCGACTGAAGCTTTCTTT
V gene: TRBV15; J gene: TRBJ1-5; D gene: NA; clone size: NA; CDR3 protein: CATSRDRGTFQPQHF; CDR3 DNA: TGTGCCACCAGCAGAGATCGAGGGACTTTCCAGCCCCAGCATTTT
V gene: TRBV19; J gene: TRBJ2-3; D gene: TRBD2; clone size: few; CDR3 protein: CASRASGEGDTQYF; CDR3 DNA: TGTGCCAGTAGGGCTAGCGGGGAAGGAGATACGCAGTATTTT
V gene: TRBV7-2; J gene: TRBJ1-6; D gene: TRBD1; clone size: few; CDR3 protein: CASSYGQGGSPLHF; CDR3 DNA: TGTGCCAGCAGCTACGGACAGGGAGGTTCACCCCTCCACTTT
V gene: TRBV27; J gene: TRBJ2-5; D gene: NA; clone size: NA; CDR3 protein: CASSRDARETQYF; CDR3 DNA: TGTGCCAGCAGTAGGGACGCCCGGGAGACCCAGTACTTC
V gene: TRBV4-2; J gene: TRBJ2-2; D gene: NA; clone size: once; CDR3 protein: CASSQGSWTTNTGELFF; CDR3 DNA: TGTGCCAGCAGCCAAGGTTCCTGGACCACGAACACCGGGGAGCTGTTTTTT
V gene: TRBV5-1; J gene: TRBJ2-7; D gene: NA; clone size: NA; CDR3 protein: CASSWGAGSYEQYF; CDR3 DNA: TGCGCCAGCAGCTGGGGGGCAGGTTCCTACGAGCAGTACTTC
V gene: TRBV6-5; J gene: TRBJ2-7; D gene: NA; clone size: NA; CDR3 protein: CASSPRFGEQYF; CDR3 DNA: TGTGCCAGCAGCCCGCGATTCGGCGAGCAGTACTTC
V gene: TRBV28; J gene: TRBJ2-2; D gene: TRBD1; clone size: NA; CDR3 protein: CASSYPQGAKPNTGELFF; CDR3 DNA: TGTGCCAGCAGCTACCCTCAGGGGGCGAAACCGAACACCGGGGAGCTGTTTTTT
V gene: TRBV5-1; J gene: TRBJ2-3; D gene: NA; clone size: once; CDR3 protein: CASSLAPPGPMYQGTQYF; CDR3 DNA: TGCGCCAGCAGCTTGGCTCCGCCCGGACCAATGTACCAGGGTACGCAGTATTTT
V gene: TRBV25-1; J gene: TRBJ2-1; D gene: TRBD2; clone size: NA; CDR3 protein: CASSEGLAGNNEQFF; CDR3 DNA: TGTGCCAGCAGTGAGGGACTAGCGGGGAACAATGAGCAGTTCTTC
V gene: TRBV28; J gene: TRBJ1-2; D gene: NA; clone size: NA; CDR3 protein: CASSFTLHGYGYTF; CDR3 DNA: TGTGCCAGCAGTTTCACCCTTCATGGCTATGGCTACACCTTC
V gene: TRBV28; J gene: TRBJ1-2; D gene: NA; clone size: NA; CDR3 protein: CASSLMQLEGLYTF; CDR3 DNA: TGTGCCAGCAGTTTAATGCAGCTTGAGGGGCTCTACACCTTC
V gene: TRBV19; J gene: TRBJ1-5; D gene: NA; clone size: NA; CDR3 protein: CASSMMGTTGQSNQPQHF; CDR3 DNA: TGTGCCAGTAGTATGATGGGAACGACAGGTCAAAGCAATCAGCCCCAGCATTTT
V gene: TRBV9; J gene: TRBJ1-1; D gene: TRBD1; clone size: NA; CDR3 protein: CASSRTGGTEAFF; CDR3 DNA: TGTGCCAGCAGCAGGACAGGGGGCACTGAAGCTTTCTTT
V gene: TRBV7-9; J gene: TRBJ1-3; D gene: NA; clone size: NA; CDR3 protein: CASSPNQGHTIYF; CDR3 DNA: TGTGCCAGCAGCCCAAACCAGGGACACACCATATATTTT
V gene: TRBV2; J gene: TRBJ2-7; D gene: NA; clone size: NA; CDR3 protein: CASTDYEQYF; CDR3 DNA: TGTGCCAGCACCGACTACGAGCAGTACTTC